This T cell receptor (beta chain) originates from a study of CD4 T cells in relation to SARS-CoV-2 and coronaviruses. With regard to this clone: As yet, its antigen is unknown.

The data were produced by immunoSEQ multiplex PCR, yet TCRdb's version contains in-frame clones alone and is incomplete. The sample has about 24,000 clones; about 70% are singletons. The unexposed donors gave CD4+ T cells in about 2010-2019, prior to COVID-19. The cells were cultured for about ten days before CD4+ T cells were isolated. The TCR sequence derives from a human donor in good health. The sample taken for sequencing was CD4+ T cells from PBMCs, cultured in vitro.

Here the CDR3 reads CASRLQDWGGYTF. The CDR3 nucleotides are TGTGCCAGCAGGTTACAGGATTGGGGTGGCTACACCTTC. V usage is TRBV6-5 and J usage is TRBJ1-2; a weak D match, TRBD1 (5 bases). CDR1 is MNHEY, CDR2 SVGAGI, per germline. The CDR3 has 13 residues. V was pared by 6 bases and J by 7 bases, with 15 bases between.